Listed below are T cell receptor beta chains from one sample, sequenced in a study of OX40 agonist ivuxolimab in advanced cancers. The repertoire was sequenced with immunoSEQ multiplex PCR; TCRdb's copy has only in-frame clones and lacks some. Among about 80,000 clones listed, less than 95% were seen once. The source material was CD4+ or CD8+ T cells sorted from blood, sampled in a trial of the OX40 agonist ivuxolimab. All receptors come from an adult with an advanced solid tumor such as melanoma, head and neck, liver or kidney cancer. Each CDR3 is given without its conserved first and last residue. The D gene is left open where the match is weak.

V gene	D gene	J gene	CDR3 protein
TRBV6-1	NA	TRBJ2-7	ASSEYEQY
TRBV27	NA	TRBJ2-1	ASSPRGPRANEQF
TRBV5-1	TRBD1	TRBJ2-1	ASRRTGILNEQF
TRBV6-6	TRBD1	TRBJ1-5	ASSFRDRDNQPQH
TRBV5-8	TRBD2	TRBJ2-7	ASSPRLAGGPYEQY
TRBV6-1	NA	TRBJ1-3	ASRPGHSSGNTIY
TRBV7-2	NA	TRBJ2-7	ASSLGASRSYEQY
TRBV6-5	TRBD2	TRBJ2-1	ASRRLAGGGNEQF
TRBV19	NA	TRBJ2-2	ASSIMVQNTGELF
TRBV6-1	NA	TRBJ1-1	ASRRPDRDTEAF
TRBV19	NA	TRBJ1-2	ASSPETRGYT
TRBV11-3	TRBD1	TRBJ1-2	ASSPDRDRGLGYT
TRBV2	TRBD1	TRBJ2-7	ASSPGQANYEQY
TRBV11-3	NA	TRBJ2-7	ASSPGTSREQY
TRBV6-1	TRBD1	TRBJ1-2	ASSPTGGSGYT